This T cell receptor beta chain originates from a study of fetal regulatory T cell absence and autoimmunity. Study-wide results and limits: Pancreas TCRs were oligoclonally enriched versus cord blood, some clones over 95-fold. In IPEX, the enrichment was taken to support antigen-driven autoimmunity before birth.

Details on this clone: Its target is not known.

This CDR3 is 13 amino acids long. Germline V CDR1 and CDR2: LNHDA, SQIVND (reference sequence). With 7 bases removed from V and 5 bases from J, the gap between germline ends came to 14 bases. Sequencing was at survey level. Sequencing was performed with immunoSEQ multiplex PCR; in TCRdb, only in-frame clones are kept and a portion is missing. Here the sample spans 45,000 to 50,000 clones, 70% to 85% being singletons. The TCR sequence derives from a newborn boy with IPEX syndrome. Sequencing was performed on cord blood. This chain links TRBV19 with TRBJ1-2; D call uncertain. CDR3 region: CASNYRDAYGYTF. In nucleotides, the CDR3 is TGTGCCAGTAACTACCGCGACGCGTATGGCTACACCTTC.